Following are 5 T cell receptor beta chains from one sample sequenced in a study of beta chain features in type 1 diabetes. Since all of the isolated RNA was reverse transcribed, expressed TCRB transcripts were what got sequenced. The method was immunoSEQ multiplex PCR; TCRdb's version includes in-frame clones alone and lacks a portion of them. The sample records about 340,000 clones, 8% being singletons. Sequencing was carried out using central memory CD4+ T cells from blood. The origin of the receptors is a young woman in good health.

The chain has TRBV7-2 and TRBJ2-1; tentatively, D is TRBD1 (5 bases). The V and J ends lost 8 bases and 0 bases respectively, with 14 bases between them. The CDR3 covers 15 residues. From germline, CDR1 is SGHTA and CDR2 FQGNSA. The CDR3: CASLQTESSYNEQFF. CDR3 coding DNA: TGTGCCAGCTTGCAGACAGAGAGCTCCTACAATGAGCAGTTCTTC.

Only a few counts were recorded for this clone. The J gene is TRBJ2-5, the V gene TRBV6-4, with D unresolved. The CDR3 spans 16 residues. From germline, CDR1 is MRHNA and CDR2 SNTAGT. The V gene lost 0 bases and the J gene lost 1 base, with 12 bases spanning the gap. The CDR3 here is CASSDSPSRPQETQYF. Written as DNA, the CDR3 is TGTGCCAGCAGTGACTCCCCTAGTCGCCCCCAAGAGACCCAGTACTTC.

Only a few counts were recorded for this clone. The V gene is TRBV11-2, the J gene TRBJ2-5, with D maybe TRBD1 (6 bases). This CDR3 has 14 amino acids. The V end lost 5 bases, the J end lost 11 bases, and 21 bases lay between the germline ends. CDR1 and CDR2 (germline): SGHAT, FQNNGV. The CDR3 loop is CASSPSAGAARQYF. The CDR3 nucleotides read TGTGCCAGCAGCCCCTCCGCAGGGGCAGCAAGGCAGTACTTC.

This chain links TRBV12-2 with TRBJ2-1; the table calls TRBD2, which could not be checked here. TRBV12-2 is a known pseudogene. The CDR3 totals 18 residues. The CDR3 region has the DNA TGTGCAAGTCGCTTAGCACCTCTCTCGGGCGGGAGCTACAATGAGCAGTTCTTC. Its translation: CASRLAPLSGGSYNEQFF.

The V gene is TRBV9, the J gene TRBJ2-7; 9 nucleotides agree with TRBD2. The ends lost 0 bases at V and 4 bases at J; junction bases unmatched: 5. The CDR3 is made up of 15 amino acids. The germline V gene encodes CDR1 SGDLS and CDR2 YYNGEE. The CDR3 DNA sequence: TGTGCCAGCAGCGTAGGAGTAGCGGGAGTTTACGAGCAGTACTTC. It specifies CASSVGVAGVYEQYF.